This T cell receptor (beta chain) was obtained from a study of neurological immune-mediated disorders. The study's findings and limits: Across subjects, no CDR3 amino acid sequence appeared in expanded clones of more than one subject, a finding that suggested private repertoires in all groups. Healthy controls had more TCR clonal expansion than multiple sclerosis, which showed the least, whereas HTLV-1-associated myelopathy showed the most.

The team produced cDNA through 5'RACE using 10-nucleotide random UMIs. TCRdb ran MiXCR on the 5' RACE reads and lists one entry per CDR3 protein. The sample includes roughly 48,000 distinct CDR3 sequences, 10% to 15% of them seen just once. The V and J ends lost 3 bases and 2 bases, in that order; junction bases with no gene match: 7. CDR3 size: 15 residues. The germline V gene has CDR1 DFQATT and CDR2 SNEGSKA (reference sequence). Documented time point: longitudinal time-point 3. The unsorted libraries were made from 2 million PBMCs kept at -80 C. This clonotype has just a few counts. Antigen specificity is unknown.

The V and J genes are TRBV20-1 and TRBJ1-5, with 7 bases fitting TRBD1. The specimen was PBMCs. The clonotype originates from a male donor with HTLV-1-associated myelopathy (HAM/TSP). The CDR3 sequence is CSASFSGGGNQPQHF. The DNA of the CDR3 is TGCAGTGCTAGCTTCTCAGGGGGAGGCAATCAGCCCCAGCATTTT.